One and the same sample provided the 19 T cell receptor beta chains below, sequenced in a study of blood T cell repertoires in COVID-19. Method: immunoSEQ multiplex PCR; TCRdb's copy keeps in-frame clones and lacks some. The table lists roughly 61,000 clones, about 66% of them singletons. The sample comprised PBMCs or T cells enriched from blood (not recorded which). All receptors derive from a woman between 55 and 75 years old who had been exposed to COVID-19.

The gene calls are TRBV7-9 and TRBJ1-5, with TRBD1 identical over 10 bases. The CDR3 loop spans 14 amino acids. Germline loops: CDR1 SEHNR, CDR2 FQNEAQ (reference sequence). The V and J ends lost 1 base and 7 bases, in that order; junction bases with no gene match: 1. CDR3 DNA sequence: TGTGCCAGCAGCTTAGAGACAGGGGGCCAGCCCCAGCATTTT. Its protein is CASSLETGGQPQHF.

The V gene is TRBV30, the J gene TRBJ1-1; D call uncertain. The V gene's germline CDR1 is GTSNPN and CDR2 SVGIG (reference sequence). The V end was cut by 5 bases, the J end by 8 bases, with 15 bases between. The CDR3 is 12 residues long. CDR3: CAWSEGRPEAFF. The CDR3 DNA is TGTGCCTGGTCCGAGGGCAGGCCGGAAGCTTTCTTT.

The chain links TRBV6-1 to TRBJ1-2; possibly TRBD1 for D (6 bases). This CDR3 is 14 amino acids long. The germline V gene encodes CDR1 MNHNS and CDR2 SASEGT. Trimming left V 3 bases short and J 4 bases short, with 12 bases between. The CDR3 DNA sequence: TGTGCCAGCAGTGATTTGGGACAAATCTATGGCTACACCTTC. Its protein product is CASSDLGQIYGYTF.

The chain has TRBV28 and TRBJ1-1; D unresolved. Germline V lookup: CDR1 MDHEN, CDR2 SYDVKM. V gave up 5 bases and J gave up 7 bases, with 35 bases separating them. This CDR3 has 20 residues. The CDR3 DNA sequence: TGTGCCAGCAGTATCAAACTTCTGAGGCGCGCCGAAAAAGCTCAAAGTGAAGCTTTCTTT. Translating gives CASSIKLLRRAEKAQSEAFF.

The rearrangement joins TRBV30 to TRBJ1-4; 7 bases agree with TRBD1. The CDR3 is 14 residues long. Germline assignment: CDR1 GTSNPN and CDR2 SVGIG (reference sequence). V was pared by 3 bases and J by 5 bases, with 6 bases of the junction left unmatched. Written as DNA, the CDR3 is TGTGCCTGGAGGGAAAAGGGGGCGAATGAAAAACTGTTTTTT. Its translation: CAWREKGANEKLFF.

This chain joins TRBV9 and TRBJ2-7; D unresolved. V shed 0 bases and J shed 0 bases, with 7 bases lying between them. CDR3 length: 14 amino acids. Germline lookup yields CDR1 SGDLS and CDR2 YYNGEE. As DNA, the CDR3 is TGTGCCAGCAGCGTAGCTCAGGACTCCTACGAGCAGTACTTC. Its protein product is CASSVAQDSYEQYF.

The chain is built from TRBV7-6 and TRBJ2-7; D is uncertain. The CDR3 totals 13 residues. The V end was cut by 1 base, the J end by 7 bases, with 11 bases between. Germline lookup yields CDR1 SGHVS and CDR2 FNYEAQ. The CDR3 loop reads CASSLGRGEEQYF. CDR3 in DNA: TGTGCCAGCAGCTTAGGCCGCGGCGAGGAGCAGTACTTC.

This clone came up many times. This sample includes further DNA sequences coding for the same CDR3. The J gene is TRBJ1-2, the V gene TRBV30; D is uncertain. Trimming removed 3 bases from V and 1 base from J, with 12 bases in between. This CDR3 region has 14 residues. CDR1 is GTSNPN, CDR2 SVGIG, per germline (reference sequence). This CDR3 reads CAWRVTGYNYGYTF. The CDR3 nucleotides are TGTGCCTGGAGAGTGACGGGGTATAACTATGGCTACACCTTC.

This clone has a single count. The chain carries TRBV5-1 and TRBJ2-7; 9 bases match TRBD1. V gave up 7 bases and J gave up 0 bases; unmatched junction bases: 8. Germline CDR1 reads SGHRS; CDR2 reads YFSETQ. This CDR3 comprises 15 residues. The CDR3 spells CASGTGTGNSYEQYF. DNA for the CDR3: TGCGCCAGCGGAACCGGGACAGGGAACTCCTACGAGCAGTACTTC.

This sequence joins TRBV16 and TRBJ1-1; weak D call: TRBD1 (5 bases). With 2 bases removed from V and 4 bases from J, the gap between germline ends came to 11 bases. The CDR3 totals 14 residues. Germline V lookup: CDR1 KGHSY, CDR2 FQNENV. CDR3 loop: CASSQAGYGTEAFF. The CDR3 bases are TGTGCCAGCAGCCAAGCAGGGTATGGCACTGAAGCTTTCTTT. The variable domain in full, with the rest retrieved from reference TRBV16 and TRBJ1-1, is GEEVAQTPKHLVRGEGQKAKLYCAPIKGHSYVFWYQQVLKNEFKFLISFQNENVFDETGMPKERFSAKCLPNSPCSLEIQATKLEDSAVYFCASSQAGYGTEAFFGQGTRLTVV.

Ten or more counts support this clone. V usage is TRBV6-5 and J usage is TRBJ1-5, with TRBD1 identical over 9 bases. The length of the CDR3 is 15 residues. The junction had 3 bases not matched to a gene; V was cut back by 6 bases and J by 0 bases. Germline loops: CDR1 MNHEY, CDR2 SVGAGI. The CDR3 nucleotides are TGTGCCAGCAGGCGGGACAGGGATAGCAATCAGCCCCAGCATTTT. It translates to CASRRDRDSNQPQHF.

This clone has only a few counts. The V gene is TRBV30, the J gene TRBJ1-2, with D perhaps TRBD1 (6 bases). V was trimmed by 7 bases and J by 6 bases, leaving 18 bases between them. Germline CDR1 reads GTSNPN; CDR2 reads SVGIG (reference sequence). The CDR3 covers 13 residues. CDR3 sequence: CASGAGGAHGYTF. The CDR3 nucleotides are TGTGCCTCGGGGGCCGGGGGGGCGCATGGCTACACCTTC.

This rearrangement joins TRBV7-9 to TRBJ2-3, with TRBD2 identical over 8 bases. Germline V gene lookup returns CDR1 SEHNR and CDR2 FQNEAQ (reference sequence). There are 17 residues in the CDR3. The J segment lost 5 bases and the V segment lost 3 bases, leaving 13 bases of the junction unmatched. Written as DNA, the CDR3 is TGTGCCAGCAGCTTTGATAACAGGGTAGCGGGAAAAGATACGCAGTATTTT. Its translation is CASSFDNRVAGKDTQYF. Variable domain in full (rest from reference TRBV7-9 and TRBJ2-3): DTGVSQNPRHKITKRGQNVTFRCDPISEHNRLYWYRQTLGQGPEFLTYFQNEAQLEKSRLLSDRFSAERPKGSFSTLEIQRTEQGDSAMYLCASSFDNRVAGKDTQYFGPGTRLTVL.

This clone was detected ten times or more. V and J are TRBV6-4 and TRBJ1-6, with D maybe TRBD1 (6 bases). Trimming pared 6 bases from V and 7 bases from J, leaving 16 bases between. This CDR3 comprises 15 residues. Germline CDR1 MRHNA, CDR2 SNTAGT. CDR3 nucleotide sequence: TGTGCCAGCAGCCCCACCGCGGGGGCGAATTCACCCCTCCACTTT. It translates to CASSPTAGANSPLHF.

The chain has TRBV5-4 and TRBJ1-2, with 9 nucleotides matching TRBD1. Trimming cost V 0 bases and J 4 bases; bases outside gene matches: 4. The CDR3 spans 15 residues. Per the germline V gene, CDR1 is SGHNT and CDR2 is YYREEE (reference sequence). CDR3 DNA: TGTGCCAGCAGCTTGGAACAGGGGGCGAGCTATGGCTACACCTTC. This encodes CASSLEQGASYGYTF.

This CDR3 is CASSPSDRDTEAFF. The CDR3, as DNA: TGCGCCAGCAGCCCATCCGATCGGGACACTGAAGCTTTCTTT. J is TRBJ1-1 and V is TRBV5-1; no clear D. The CDR3 loop spans 14 amino acids. Trimming took off 4 bases at V and 3 bases at J, with 13 bases between the two ends. Germline V gives CDR1 SGHRS, CDR2 YFSETQ. The full variable domain, rest sourced from reference TRBV5-1 and TRBJ1-1, is KAGVTQTPRYLIKTRGQQVTLSCSPISGHRSVSWYQQTPGQGLQFLFEYFSETQRNKGNFPGRFSGRQFSNSRSEMNVSTLELGDSALYLCASSPSDRDTEAFFGQGTRLTVV.

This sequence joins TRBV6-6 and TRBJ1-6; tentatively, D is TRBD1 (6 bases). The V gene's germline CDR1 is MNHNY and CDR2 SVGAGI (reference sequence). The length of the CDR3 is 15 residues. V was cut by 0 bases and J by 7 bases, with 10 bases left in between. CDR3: CASSYSGAENSPLHF. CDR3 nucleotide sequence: TGTGCCAGCAGTTACTCGGGGGCTGAGAATTCACCCCTCCACTTT.

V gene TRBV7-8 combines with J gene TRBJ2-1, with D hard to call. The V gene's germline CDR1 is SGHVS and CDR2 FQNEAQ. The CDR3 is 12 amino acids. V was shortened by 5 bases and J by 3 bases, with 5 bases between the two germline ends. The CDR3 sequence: CASSPNYNEQFF. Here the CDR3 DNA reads TGTGCCAGCAGCCCAAACTACAATGAGCAGTTCTTC.

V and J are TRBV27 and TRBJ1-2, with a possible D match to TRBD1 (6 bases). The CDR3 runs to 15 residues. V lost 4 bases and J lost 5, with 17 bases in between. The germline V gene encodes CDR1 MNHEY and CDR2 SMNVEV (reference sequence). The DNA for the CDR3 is TGTGCCAGCAGTTCGATTATTAGAGGGGGATATGGCTACACCTTC. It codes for CASSSIIRGGYGYTF.